This entry lists 27 T cell receptor beta chains sequenced from one sample in a study of response to subunit inactivated influenza vaccine. One entry per CDR3 protein, called by TCRdb with MiXCR from the RT-PCR reads. The sample has around 760,000 distinct CDR3 sequences; approximately 15% are singletons. The sample here was PBMCs from blood, taken less than 15 days before vaccination. The receptors stem from a man aged 50 to 59 who received an inactivated influenza vaccine.

The gene calls are TRBV19 and TRBJ2-1, with D possibly TRBD2 on 6 matching bases. Germline V gene sequence: CDR1 LNHDA, CDR2 SQIVND (reference sequence). The V gene lost 7 bases and the J gene lost 10 bases, with 17 bases spanning the gap. The CDR3 covers 13 residues. The CDR3 nucleotides read TGTGCCAGTATCAAAGCGGCGAGCGGGGAGCAGTTCTTC. Translating it yields CASIKAASGEQFF.

CDR3 residues: CSASDGDRAFF. The CDR3 coding sequence is TGCAGTGCTAGCGATGGGGACCGTGCTTTCTTT. The rearrangement joins TRBV20-1 to TRBJ1-1, with D perhaps TRBD1 (5 bases). From germline, CDR1 is DFQATT and CDR2 SNEGSKA (reference sequence). Deletions cut 3 bases from V and 11 bases from J, with 13 bases between. This CDR3 spans 11 amino acids.

V is TRBV20-1 and J is TRBJ2-5, with 11 positions matching TRBD2. Germline assignment: CDR1 DFQATT and CDR2 SNEGSKA (reference sequence). With 1 base clipped from V and 4 bases from J, the junction kept 8 bases outside the gene matches. This CDR3 contains 16 residues. The CDR3 sequence: CSARADLAGGTETQYF. CDR3 nucleotide sequence: TGCAGTGCTAGAGCCGACCTAGCGGGGGGCACAGAGACCCAGTACTTC.

The chain is built from TRBV6-6 and TRBJ1-5; D remains unclear. V shed 7 bases and J shed 2 bases, with 9 bases lying between them. The CDR3 contains 13 residues. Germline V gives CDR1 MNHNY, CDR2 SVGAGI (reference sequence). The DNA of the CDR3 is TGTGCCAGCACCTCGGGCGGCAATCAGCCCCAGCATTTT. This encodes CASTSGGNQPQHF.

This clonotype was picked up many times. The chain employs TRBV5-1 and TRBJ2-1; 9 bases agree with TRBD1. The V and J ends lost 4 bases and 6 bases, in that order; junction bases with no gene match: 8. Germline lookup yields CDR1 SGHRS and CDR2 YFSETQ. This CDR3 has 15 amino acids. The CDR3 DNA follows: TGCGCCAGCAGCAGGGCCGGGACAGGGCTCAATGAGCAGTTCTTC. This gives the protein CASSRAGTGLNEQFF.

This clonotype was seen a handful of times. The chain has TRBV20-1 and TRBJ2-1; TRBD2 agrees at 11 bases. The germline V gene has CDR1 DFQATT and CDR2 SNEGSKA (reference sequence). With V trimmed by 5 bases and J by 5 bases, 5 bases remained unmatched. The CDR3 has 14 residues. Here the CDR3 reads CSASLAGGNNEQFF. As DNA, the CDR3 is TGCAGTGCTTCTCTAGCGGGGGGAAACAATGAGCAGTTCTTC.

Only a few counts were recorded for this clonotype. J is TRBJ2-7 and V is TRBV20-1; 11 bases match TRBD1. The CDR3 is 14 residues long. Germline V gene lookup returns CDR1 DFQATT and CDR2 SNEGSKA (reference sequence). V was clipped by 2 bases and J by 6 bases; unmatched bases: 6. The CDR3 nucleotides read TGCAGTGCTAGACCGGGACAGGGGGGTGTCGAGCAGTACTTC. Translated, it gives CSARPGQGGVEQYF.

The chain joins TRBV20-1 to TRBJ1-2; TRBD1 agrees at 7 bases. V lost 4 bases and J lost 1; bases outside the gene matches: 9. Germline assignment: CDR1 DFQATT and CDR2 SNEGSKA (reference sequence). This CDR3 is 15 amino acids long. DNA for the CDR3: TGCAGTGCTACCCTACAGGGGCCCCTTAACTATGGCTACACCTTC. It translates to CSATLQGPLNYGYTF.

This clonotype was counted only a few times. Written as DNA, the CDR3 is TGCGCCAGCAGCCAATTCGGGATAGATCAAGAGACCCAGTACTTC. Its translation is CASSQFGIDQETQYF. This chain uses TRBV4-3 with TRBJ2-5; D perhaps matches TRBD2 (5 bases). Trimming removed 2 bases from V and 2 bases from J, with 12 bases in between. CDR3 length: 15 residues. The germline V gene encodes CDR1 LGHNA and CDR2 YSLEER.

The table lists this clonotype with a few counts. The rearrangement uses TRBV20-1 and TRBJ1-1, with D unclear. The CDR3 extends over 14 amino acids. CDR1 and CDR2 (germline): DFQATT, SNEGSKA (reference sequence). The CDR3 DNA follows: TGCAGCGCCTCGGGGATGGTCCGCAGCGCTGAAGCTTTCTTT. This encodes CSASGMVRSAEAFF.

J is TRBJ1-1 and V is TRBV20-1, with unresolved D. Germline assignment: CDR1 DFQATT and CDR2 SNEGSKA (reference sequence). Trimming pared 1 base from V and 1 base from J, leaving 7 bases between. The CDR3 loop spans 13 amino acids. The DNA of the CDR3 is TGCAGTGCTAGAGGGGTCTGGAACACTGAAGCTTTCTTT. Its translation is CSARGVWNTEAFF.

CDR3 DNA: TGTGCCAGCAGCTTAGTTCCGCCGACGGGGAACACCGGGGAGCTGTTTTTT. Its protein is CASSLVPPTGNTGELFF. The rearrangement links TRBV7-6 to TRBJ2-2; D is uncertain. Germline CDR1 reads SGHVS; CDR2 reads FNYEAQ. The CDR3 spans 17 residues. The ends were cut back, 1 base at V and 1 base at J, with 13 bases in the middle.

The gene calls are TRBV12-3 or TRBV12-4 and TRBJ2-6; D unresolved. V shed 6 bases and J shed 4 bases, with 13 bases lying between them. The CDR3 extends over 15 amino acids. The CDR3 DNA sequence: TGTGCCAGCAGCCCCCGCCCAGTAGGGGCCAACGTCCTGACTTTC. It codes for CASSPRPVGANVLTF.

There are many counts of this clonotype. This rearrangement joins TRBV14 to TRBJ2-1; weak D call: TRBD1 (5 bases). Trimming removed 0 bases from V and 11 bases from J, with 11 bases in between. The CDR3 extends over 13 amino acids. The germline gives CDR1 SGHDN, CDR2 FVKESK. The CDR3 loop is CASSQEGPGQQFF. The CDR3 DNA sequence: TGTGCCAGCAGCCAAGAGGGGCCGGGCCAGCAGTTCTTC.

This clonotype was observed a handful of times. The conserved closing phenylalanine or tryptophan is absent in this CDR3, likely reflecting a read error. Because the CDR3's place on the DNA is in doubt, the DNA is left out and the CDR3 is given as listed by TCRdb. This chain connects TRBV7-8 to TRBJ1-1; the table's TRBD1 call for D was not verified on the DNA. The CDR3 is 13 residues long, counting both termini. From germline, CDR1 is SGHVS and CDR2 FQNEAQ. The CDR3: CASPMTDRGPLEL.

The chain couples TRBV27 to TRBJ2-7; TRBD2 aligns across 8 bases. CDR3 size: 14 residues. CDR1 and CDR2 (germline): MNHEY, SMNVEV (reference sequence). V was clipped by 7 bases and J by 0 bases; unmatched bases: 5. The DNA for the CDR3 is TGTGCCAGCACCCCGGGACTAGACTCCTACGAGCAGTACTTC. As protein: CASTPGLDSYEQYF.

This clonotype was counted ten times or more. This rearrangement joins TRBV4-1 to TRBJ2-2; TRBD2 might be the D (6 bases). The germline V gene has CDR1 MGHRA and CDR2 YSYEKL. Trimming removed 4 bases at V and 6 bases at J, with 18 bases between. There are 16 residues in the CDR3. DNA for the CDR3: TGCGCCAGCAGCCCCGCTTCGGGGGTTTGGGCCGGGGAGCTGTTTTTT. It is translated as CASSPASGVWAGELFF.

V and J are TRBV10-3 and TRBJ1-2; no clear D. Trimming pared 0 bases from V and 2 bases from J, leaving 10 bases between. Germline V lookup: CDR1 ENHRY, CDR2 SYGVKD. The CDR3 runs to 15 residues. CDR3 residues: CAISESSRSNYGYTF. CDR3 DNA: TGTGCCATCAGTGAGTCGAGTCGATCGAACTATGGCTACACCTTC.

There are many counts of this clonotype. The rearrangement links TRBV28 to TRBJ1-4; weak D call: TRBD1 (5 bases). Trimming pared 3 bases from V and 6 bases from J, leaving 11 bases between. The CDR3 runs 14 residues. Germline V lookup: CDR1 MDHEN, CDR2 SYDVKM. The DNA for the CDR3 is TGTGCCAGCAGTTTCTTAGTAGGGGATGAAAAACTGTTTTTT. Translation gives CASSFLVGDEKLFF.

In this sample, this clonotype turned up many times. This chain joins TRBV20-1 and TRBJ2-1; D remains unclear. The CDR3 covers 14 residues. The V gene's germline CDR1 is DFQATT and CDR2 SNEGSKA (reference sequence). CDR3 residues: CSAPGGSSYNEQFF. CDR3 sequence (DNA): TGCAGCGCCCCGGGCGGAAGCTCCTACAATGAGCAGTTCTTC.

This clonotype has more than one count but fewer than ten. The chain joins TRBV5-1 to TRBJ2-1; tentative D call: TRBD2 (6 bases). The ends were cut back, 4 bases at V and 5 bases at J, with 22 bases in the middle. CDR1 and CDR2 from the germline V gene are SGHRS and YFSETQ. The CDR3 spans 17 residues. The CDR3 protein is CASSPGDGTWRDNEQFF. CDR3 in DNA: TGCGCCAGCAGCCCTGGGGACGGGACTTGGCGGGACAATGAGCAGTTCTTC.

This clonotype occurred a few times. The V call is TRBV11-1, the J call TRBJ2-7; D gene ambiguous. This CDR3 comprises 13 residues. The germline V and J ends were trimmed by 3 bases and 3 bases, with 9 bases remaining between them. Germline V gives CDR1 SGHAT, CDR2 FQDESV (reference sequence). This chain's CDR3 is CASSFGLDYEQYF. In nucleotides, the CDR3 is TGTGCCAGCAGCTTTGGGTTAGACTACGAGCAGTACTTC.

In its sample, this clonotype was seen many times. CDR3 region: CASSPRQAPYEQYF. As DNA, the CDR3 is TGCGCCAGCAGCCCCCGACAGGCCCCCTACGAGCAGTACTTC. The chain uses TRBV4-1 and TRBJ2-7, with a weak D call TRBD1 (6 bases). The CDR3 contains 14 residues. Germline CDR1 reads MGHRA; CDR2 reads YSYEKL. V gave up 4 bases and J gave up 2 bases, with 12 bases separating them.

V and J are TRBV6-2 or TRBV6-3 and TRBJ2-3, with D perhaps matching TRBD2 (6 bases). The CDR3 consists of 16 residues. Trimming took 2 bases from V and 6 from J, leaving 18 bases between them. Per germline, CDR1 MNHEY and CDR2 SVGEGT. The CDR3 bases are TGTGCCAGCAGTTACAAGAGCGGGCTTACGATGGATACGCAGTATTTT. This codes for CASSYKSGLTMDTQYF.

J is TRBJ2-7 and V is TRBV6-5; D is undetermined. The CDR3 covers 16 residues. Looked up from germline, CDR1 is MNHEY and CDR2 is SVGAGI. Trimming stripped 0 bases from V and 2 bases from J, with 14 bases between. The CDR3 DNA reads TGTGCCAGCAGTTACTCGATTCTTGGCATTACCTACGAGCAGTACGTC. This codes for CASSYSILGITYEQYV.

This clonotype was recorded a few times. The V gene is TRBV5-1, the J gene TRBJ2-3; perhaps TRBD1 as D (6 bases). The CDR3 covers 15 residues. V dropped 0 bases and J dropped 2 bases, with 10 bases sitting between them. In germline, CDR1 is SGHRS, CDR2 YFSETQ. CDR3 protein: CASSLATGYTDTQYF. The CDR3 nucleotides are TGCGCCAGCAGCTTGGCTACAGGGTACACAGATACGCAGTATTTT.

This clonotype was recorded a few times. The gene calls are TRBV12-3 or TRBV12-4 and TRBJ1-5; TRBD1 might be the D (6 bases). The CDR3 runs to 15 residues. Trimming stripped 3 bases from V and 2 bases from J, with 11 bases between. The CDR3 protein is CASSFGGAGNQPQHF. The CDR3 DNA reads TGTGCCAGCAGTTTCGGGGGGGCAGGCAATCAGCCCCAGCATTTT.